This TCR beta chain was documented in a study of radiotherapy plus CTLA-4 blockade in lung cancer. Germline lookup yields CDR1 SGHTA and CDR2 FQGTGA. V lost 6 bases, J lost 4 bases, and 9 bases lay in between. The CDR3 is 12 residues long. Sequencing was performed with immunoSEQ multiplex PCR; in TCRdb, only in-frame clones are kept and a portion is missing. Among 85,000 to 130,000 clones listed, 85% were seen once. The rearrangement joins TRBV7-3 to TRBJ1-1; D is undetermined. This TCR was recovered from a human donor with non-small cell lung cancer that progressed on radiotherapy plus ipilimumab. Some clones in this sample may be carry-over from other donors' samples. The sample here was peripheral blood, taken from a patient treated with radiotherapy plus ipilimumab. CDR3 region: CASRGSLTEAFF. The CDR3 DNA sequence: TGTGCCAGCAGAGGTAGCCTCACTGAAGCTTTCTTT.